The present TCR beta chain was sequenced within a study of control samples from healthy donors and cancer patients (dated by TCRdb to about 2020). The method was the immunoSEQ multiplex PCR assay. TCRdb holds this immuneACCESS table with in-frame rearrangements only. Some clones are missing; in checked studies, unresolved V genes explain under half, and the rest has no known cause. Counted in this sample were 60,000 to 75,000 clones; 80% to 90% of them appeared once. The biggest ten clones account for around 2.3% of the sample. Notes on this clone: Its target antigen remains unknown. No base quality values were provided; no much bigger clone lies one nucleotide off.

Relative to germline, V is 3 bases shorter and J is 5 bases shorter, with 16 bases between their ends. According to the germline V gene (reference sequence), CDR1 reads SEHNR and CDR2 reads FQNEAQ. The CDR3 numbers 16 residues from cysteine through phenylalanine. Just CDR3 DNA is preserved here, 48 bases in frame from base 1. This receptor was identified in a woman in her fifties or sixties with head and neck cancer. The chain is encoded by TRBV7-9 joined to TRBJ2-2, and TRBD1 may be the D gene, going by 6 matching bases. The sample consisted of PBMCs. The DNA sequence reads TGTGCCAGCAGCTTTGGATTCGTAACAGGGACCGGGGAGCTGTTTTTT. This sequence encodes CASSFGFVTGTGELFF. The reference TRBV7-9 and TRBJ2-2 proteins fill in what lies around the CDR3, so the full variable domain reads DTGVSQNPRHKITKRGQNVTFRCDPISEHNRLYWYRQTLGQGPEFLTYFQNEAQLEKSRLLSDRFSAERPKGSFSTLEIQRTEQGDSAMYLCASSFGFVTGTGELFFGEGSRLTVL.